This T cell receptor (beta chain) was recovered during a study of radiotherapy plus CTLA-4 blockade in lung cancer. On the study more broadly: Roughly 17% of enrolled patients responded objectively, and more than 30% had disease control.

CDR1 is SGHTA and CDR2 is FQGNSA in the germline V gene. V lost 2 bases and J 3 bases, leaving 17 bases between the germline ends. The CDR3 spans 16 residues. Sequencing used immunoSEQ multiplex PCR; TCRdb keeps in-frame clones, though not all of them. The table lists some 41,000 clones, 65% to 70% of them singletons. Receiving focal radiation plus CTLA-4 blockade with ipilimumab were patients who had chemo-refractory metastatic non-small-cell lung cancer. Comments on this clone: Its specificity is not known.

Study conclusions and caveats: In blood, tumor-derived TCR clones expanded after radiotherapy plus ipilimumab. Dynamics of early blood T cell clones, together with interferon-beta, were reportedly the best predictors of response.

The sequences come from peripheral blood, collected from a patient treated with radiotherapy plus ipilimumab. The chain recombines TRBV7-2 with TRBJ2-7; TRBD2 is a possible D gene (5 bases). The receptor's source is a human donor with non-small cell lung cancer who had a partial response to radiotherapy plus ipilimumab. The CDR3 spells CASSLQRGSRNYEQYF. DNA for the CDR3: TGTGCCAGCAGCTTACAACGGGGTTCGCGAAACTACGAGCAGTACTTC. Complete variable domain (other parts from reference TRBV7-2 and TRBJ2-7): GAGVSQSPSNKVTEKGKDVELRCDPISGHTALYWYRQSLGQGLEFLIYFQGNSAPDKSGLPSDRFSAERTGGSVSTLTIQRTQQEDSAVYLCASSLQRGSRNYEQYFGPGTRLTVT.